The TCR beta chain described here comes from a study of vaccination effects on CD4 cells after COVID-19. Sequencing followed a ViraFEST assay step that expanded antigen-specific CD4+ T cells with viral peptide pools. Cells that had been cultured for less than 13 days were the source of isolated CD4+ T cells. Vaccinated recipients, who were negative for nucleocapsid antibodies, had no history of SARS-CoV-2 infection. Cultivation was performed at a few million PBMC per well with around 9.3 IU/ml IL-2 and about 9.2 ug/ml peptides added. On both days 3 and 7, half of the culture medium was replaced with IL-2 medium. Libraries were prepared by immunoSEQ multiplex PCR; TCRdb keeps only in-frame clonotypes and omits some of them. Of approximately 23,000 clones detected, about two thirds appear once; the ten largest clones hold around 12%. Concerning this clone itself: The antigen is undetermined.

This TCR was sampled from a human donor who received a COVID-19 vaccine. The source was CD4+ T cells from PBMCs cultured with HCoV-OC43 spike peptides, collected before COVID-19 vaccination. Subset denoted: HCoV-OC43 spike overlapping peptide pool stimulation.

Here the CDR3 reads CASSFSRETQYF. CDR3 in DNA: TGCGCCAGCAGCTTTTCCCGAGAGACCCAGTACTTC. The chain couples TRBV5-1 to TRBJ2-5; unclear D gene. The CDR3 loop spans 12 amino acids. CDR1 and CDR2 from the germline V gene are SGHRS and YFSETQ. The V end lost 2 bases, the J end lost 4 bases, and 6 bases lay between the germline ends.